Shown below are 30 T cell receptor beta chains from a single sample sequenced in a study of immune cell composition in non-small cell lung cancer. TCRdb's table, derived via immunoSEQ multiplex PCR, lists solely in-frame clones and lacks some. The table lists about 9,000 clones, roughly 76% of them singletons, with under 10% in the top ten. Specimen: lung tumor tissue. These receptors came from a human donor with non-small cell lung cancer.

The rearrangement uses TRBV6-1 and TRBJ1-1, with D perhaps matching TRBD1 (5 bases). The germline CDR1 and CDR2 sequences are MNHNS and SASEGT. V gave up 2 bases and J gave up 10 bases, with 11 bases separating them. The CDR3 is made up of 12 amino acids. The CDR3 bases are TGTGCCAGCAGTGAACGGGGGTTGATAGCTTTCTTT. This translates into CASSERGLIAFF.

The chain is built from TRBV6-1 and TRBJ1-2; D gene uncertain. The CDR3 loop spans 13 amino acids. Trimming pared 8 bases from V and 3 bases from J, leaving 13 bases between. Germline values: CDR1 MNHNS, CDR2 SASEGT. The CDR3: CASPILPDYGYTF. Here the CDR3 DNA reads TGTGCCAGCCCTATCCTACCTGACTATGGCTACACCTTC.

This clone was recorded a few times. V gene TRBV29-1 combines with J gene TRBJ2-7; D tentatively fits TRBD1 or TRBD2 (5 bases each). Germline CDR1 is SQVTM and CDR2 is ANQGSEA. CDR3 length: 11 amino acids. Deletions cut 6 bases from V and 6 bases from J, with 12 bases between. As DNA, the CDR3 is TGCAGCGTCCGGATGGGACCCGAGCAGTACTTC. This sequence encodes CSVRMGPEQYF.

The CDR3 reads CASLGRGHTGELFF. CDR3 in DNA: TGTGCCAGCCTAGGCCGGGGGCACACCGGGGAGCTGTTTTTT. The J gene is TRBJ2-2, the V gene TRBV27; the D call may be TRBD1 or TRBD2 (6 bases each). V gave up 8 bases and J gave up 3 bases, with 13 bases separating them. The length of the CDR3 is 14 residues. Germline lookup yields CDR1 MNHEY and CDR2 SMNVEV (reference sequence).

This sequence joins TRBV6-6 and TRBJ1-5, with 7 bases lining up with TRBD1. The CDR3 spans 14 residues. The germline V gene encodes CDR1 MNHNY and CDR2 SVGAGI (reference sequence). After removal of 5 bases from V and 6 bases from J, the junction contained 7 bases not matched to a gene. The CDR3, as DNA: TGTGCCAGCAGTGACAGGGACGCAAGTCAGCCCCAGCATTTT. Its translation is CASSDRDASQPQHF.

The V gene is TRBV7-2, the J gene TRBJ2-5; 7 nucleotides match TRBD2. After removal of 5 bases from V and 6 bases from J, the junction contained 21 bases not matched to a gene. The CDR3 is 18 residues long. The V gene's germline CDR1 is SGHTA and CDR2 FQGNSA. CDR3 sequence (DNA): TGTGCCAGCAGCCGGAACTCAGGCAGACTAGCAGTCAAACAGACCCAGTACTTC. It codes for CASSRNSGRLAVKQTQYF. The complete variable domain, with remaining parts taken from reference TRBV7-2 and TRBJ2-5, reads GAGVSQSPSNKVTEKGKDVELRCDPISGHTALYWYRQSLGQGLEFLIYFQGNSAPDKSGLPSDRFSAERTGGSVSTLTIQRTQQEDSAVYLCASSRNSGRLAVKQTQYFGPGTRLLVL.

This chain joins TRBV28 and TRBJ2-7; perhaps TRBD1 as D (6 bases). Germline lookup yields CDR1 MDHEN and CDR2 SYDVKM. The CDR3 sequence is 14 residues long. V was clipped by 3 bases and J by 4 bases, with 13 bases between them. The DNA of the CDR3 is TGTGCCAGCAGTTTGGGCAGGGGTGGGTACGAGCAGTACTTC. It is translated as CASSLGRGGYEQYF.

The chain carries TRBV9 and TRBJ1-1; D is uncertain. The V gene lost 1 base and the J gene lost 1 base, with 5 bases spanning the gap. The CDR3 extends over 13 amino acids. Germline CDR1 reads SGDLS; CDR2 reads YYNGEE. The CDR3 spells CASSVIRNTEAFF. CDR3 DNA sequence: TGTGCCAGCAGCGTAATAAGGAACACTGAAGCTTTCTTT.

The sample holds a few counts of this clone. The CDR3 coding sequence is TGTGCCAGCACCCGTGCCAGGGGGCCTACTTCACCCCTCCACTTT. It translates to CASTRARGPTSPLHF. The rearrangement joins TRBV28 to TRBJ1-6; TRBD1 agrees at 8 bases. Trimming removed 7 bases from V and 9 bases from J; junction bases left unmatched: 11. From germline, CDR1 is MDHEN and CDR2 SYDVKM. This CDR3 has 15 amino acids.

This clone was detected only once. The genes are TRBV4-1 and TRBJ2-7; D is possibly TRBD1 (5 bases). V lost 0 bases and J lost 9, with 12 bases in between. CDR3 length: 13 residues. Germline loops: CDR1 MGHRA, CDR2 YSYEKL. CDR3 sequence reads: CASSQDKGWGQYF. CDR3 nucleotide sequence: TGCGCCAGCAGCCAAGACAAGGGGTGGGGGCAGTACTTC.

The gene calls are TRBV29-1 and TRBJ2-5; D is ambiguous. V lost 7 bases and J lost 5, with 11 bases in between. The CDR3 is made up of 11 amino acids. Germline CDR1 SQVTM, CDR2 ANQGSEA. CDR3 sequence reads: CSGLYGETQYF. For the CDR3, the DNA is TGCAGCGGATTATATGGGGAGACCCAGTACTTC.

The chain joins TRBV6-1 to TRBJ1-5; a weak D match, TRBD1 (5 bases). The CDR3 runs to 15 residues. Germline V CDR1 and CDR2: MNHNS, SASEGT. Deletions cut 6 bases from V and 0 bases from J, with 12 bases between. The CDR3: CASRRGDYSNQPQHF. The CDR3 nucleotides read TGTGCCAGCAGGCGAGGGGATTATAGCAATCAGCCCCAGCATTTT.

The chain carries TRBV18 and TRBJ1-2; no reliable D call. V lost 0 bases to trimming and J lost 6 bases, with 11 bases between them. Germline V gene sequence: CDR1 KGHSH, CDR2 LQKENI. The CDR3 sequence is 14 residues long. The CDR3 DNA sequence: TGTGCCAGCTCACCACCAAGGGTGGAGAATGGCTACACCTTC. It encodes CASSPPRVENGYTF.

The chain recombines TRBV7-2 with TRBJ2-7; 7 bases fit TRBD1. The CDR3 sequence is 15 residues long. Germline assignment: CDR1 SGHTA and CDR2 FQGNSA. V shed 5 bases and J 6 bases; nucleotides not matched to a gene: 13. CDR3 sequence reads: CASSKSSGTALEQYF. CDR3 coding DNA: TGTGCCAGCAGCAAAAGCTCCGGGACAGCCCTCGAGCAGTACTTC.

The CDR3 sequence: CAWTGQRDEKLFF. CDR3 bases: TGTGCCTGGACGGGACAGCGAGATGAAAAACTGTTTTTT. This chain links TRBV30 with TRBJ1-4, with TRBD1 matching 7 bases. The germline CDR1 and CDR2 sequences are GTSNPN and SVGIG (reference sequence). This CDR3 is built from 13 residues. The junction had 5 bases not matched to a gene; V was cut back by 4 bases and J by 6 bases.

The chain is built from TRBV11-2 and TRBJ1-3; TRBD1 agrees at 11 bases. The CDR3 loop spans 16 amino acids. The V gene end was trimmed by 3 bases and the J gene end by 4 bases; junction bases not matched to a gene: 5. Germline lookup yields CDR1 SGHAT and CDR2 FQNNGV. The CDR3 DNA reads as TGTGCCAGCAGCTTTGGACAGGGGGCGACGGGAAACACCATATATTTT. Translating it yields CASSFGQGATGNTIYF.

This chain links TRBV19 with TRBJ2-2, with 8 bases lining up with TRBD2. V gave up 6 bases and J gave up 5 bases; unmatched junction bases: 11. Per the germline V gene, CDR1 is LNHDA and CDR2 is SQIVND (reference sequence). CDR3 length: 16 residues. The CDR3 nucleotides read TGTGCCAGTAGGAAGGCGGGAGGTTCGGGGACCGGGGAGCTGTTTTTT. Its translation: CASRKAGGSGTGELFF.

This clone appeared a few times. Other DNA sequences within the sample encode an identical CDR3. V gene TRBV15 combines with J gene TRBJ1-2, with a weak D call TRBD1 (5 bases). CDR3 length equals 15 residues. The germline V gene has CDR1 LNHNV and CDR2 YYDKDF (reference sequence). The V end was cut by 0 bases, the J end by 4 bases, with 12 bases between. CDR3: CATSRDLQGLYGYTF. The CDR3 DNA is TGTGCCACCAGCAGAGATCTCCAGGGCCTCTATGGCTACACCTTC.

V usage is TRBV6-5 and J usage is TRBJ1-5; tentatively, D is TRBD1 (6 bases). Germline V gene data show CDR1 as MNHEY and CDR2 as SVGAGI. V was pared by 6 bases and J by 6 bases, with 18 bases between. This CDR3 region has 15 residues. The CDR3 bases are TGTGCCAGCAGATCTAACAGGGTCGCAGGTCAGCCCCAGCATTTT. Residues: CASRSNRVAGQPQHF.

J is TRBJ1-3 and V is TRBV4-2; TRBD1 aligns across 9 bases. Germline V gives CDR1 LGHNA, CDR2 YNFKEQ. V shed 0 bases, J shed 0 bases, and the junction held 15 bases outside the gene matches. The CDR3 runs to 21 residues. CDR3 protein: CASSQEIKGTGRLSSGNTIYF. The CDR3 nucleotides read TGTGCCAGCAGCCAAGAGATAAAGGGGACAGGGCGCTTGAGCTCTGGAAACACCATATATTTT.

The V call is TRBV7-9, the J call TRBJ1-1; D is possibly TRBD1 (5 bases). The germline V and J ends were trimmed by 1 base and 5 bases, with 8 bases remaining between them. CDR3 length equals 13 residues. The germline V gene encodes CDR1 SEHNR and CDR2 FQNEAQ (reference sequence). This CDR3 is CASSLGKGTEAFF. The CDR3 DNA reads TGTGCCAGCAGCTTAGGTAAGGGGACTGAAGCTTTCTTT.

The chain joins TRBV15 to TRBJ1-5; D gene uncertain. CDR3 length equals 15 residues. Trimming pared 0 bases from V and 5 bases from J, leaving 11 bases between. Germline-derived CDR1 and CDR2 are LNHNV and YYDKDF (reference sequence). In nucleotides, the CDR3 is TGTGCCACCAGCAGAGATTTAAGCAGGCATCAGCCCCAGCATTTT. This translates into CATSRDLSRHQPQHF.

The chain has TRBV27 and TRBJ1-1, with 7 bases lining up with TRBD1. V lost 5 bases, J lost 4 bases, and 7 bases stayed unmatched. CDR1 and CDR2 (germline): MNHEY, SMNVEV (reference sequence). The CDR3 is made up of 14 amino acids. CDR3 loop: CASSPNTGVTEAFF. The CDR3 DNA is TGTGCCAGCAGTCCCAATACAGGGGTCACTGAAGCTTTCTTT.

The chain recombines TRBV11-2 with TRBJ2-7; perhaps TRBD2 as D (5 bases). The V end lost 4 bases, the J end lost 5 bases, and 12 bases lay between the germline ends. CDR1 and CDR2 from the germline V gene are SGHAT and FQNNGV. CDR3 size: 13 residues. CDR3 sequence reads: CASSSYEGNEQYF. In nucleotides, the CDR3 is TGTGCCAGCAGCTCATACGAGGGAAACGAGCAGTACTTC.

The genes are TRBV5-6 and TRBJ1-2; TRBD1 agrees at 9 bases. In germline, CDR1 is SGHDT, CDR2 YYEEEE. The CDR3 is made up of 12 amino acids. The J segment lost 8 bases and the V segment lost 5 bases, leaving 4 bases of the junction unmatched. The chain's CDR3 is CASSTGTGGYTF. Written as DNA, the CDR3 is TGTGCCAGCAGTACCGGGACAGGGGGCTACACCTTC.

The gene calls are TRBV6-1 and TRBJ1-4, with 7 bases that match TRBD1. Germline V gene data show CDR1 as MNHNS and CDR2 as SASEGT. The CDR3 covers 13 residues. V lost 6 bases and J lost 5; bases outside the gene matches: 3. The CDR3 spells CASRGQSNEKLFF. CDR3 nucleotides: TGTGCCAGCAGGGGACAGTCAAATGAAAAACTGTTTTTT.

The CDR3 DNA reads as TGTGCCAGCAGCCGGGGTATCTCGAAGACTGAAGCTTTCTTT. This translates into CASSRGISKTEAFF. The chain couples TRBV7-8 to TRBJ1-1; no clear D gene. V was pared by 5 bases and J by 5 bases, with 15 bases between. The V gene's germline CDR1 is SGHVS and CDR2 FQNEAQ. CDR3 size: 14 residues.

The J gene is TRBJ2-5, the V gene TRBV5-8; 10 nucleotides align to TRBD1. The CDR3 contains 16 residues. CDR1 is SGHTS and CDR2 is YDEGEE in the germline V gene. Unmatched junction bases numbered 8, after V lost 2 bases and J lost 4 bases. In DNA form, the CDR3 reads TGTGCCAGCAGCTTATCCGGGACAGGGGAGGGAGAGACCCAGTACTTC. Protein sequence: CASSLSGTGEGETQYF.

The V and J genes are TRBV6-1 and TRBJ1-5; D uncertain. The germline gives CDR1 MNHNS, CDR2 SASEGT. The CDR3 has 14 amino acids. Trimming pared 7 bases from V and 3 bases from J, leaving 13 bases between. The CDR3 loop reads CASTIPTHNQPQHF. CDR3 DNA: TGTGCCAGCACCATACCGACCCACAATCAGCCCCAGCATTTT.

The DNA of the CDR3 is TGTGCCAGCAGCGTAGTGGGCGGAGCGACGGAGCAGTTCTTC. As protein: CASSVVGGATEQFF. The chain has TRBV9 and TRBJ2-1; the D is unclear. This CDR3 region has 14 residues. V lost 0 bases and J 10 bases, leaving 14 bases between the germline ends. The V gene's germline CDR1 is SGDLS and CDR2 YYNGEE.